The 3 T cell receptor beta chains below were found in one sample sequenced in a study of Ad26.COV2.S vaccination and SARS-CoV-2 variants. The treatment was: roughly 20 received Ad26.COV2.S at low or high dose, single or two shots; 5 received placebo; per-sample allocation not given. The samples date from day 63 after the first vaccine or placebo injection. Repertoires were generated with immunoSEQ multiplex PCR, while TCRdb's copy carries only in-frame clones and drops some. The sample consists of around 300,000 clones, around 89% of them appearing once. The sequences come from peripheral blood, collected in a trial of Ad26.COV2.S vaccine versus placebo. The receptors here all came from a person aged 18-60 years who received the Ad26.COV2.S COVID-19 vaccine or a placebo.

The chain links TRBV4-2 to TRBJ1-4; no definite D call. Germline assignment: CDR1 LGHNA and CDR2 YNFKEQ. The germline V and J ends were trimmed by 1 base and 8 bases, with 11 bases remaining between them. The CDR3 consists of 14 residues. In DNA, the CDR3 is TGTGCCAGCAGCCAAGGGGGAGGAGGCGAAAAACTGTTTTTT. Its protein is CASSQGGGGEKLFF.

The chain has TRBV27 and TRBJ2-7; 11 nucleotides align to TRBD2. Germline V gene lookup returns CDR1 MNHEY and CDR2 SMNVEV (reference sequence). CDR3 length: 16 residues. V lost 5 bases and J lost 4; bases outside the gene matches: 10. CDR3 sequence (DNA): TGTGCCAGCAGTCCAAGAACTAGCGGGAGTAAATACGAGCAGTACTTC. Translation gives CASSPRTSGSKYEQYF.

This sequence joins TRBV6-5 and TRBJ1-3; 8 bases line up with TRBD1. This CDR3 contains 15 residues. Germline CDR1 is MNHEY and CDR2 is SVGAGI. V was clipped by 2 bases and J by 2 bases; unmatched bases: 2. The CDR3 sequence: CASSYDRGPGNTIYF. CDR3 in DNA: TGTGCCAGCAGTTACGACAGGGGTCCTGGAAACACCATATATTTT.